Listed below are T cell receptor beta chains from one sample, sequenced in a study of control samples from healthy donors and cancer patients. The repertoire was sequenced with immunoSEQ multiplex PCR; TCRdb's copy has only in-frame clones and lacks some. The repertoire holds 130,000 or so clones, with roughly 86% as singletons. Sequenced sample: PBMCs. The receptors here all came from a man aged 45-65 years with head and neck cancer. CDR3s include the opening cysteine and the closing phenylalanine or tryptophan. A D gene is named only where the DNA matches it firmly. Clone size is given for some rows only: seen once, a few or many times, or a class if the clone is expanded.

>NA|NA|TRBJ1-1|TRBV7-9
TGTGCCAGCAGCCCCTACGGAGTCCCGAACACTGAAGCTTTCTTT
CASSPYGVPNTEAFF
>TRBD1|NA|TRBJ1-1|TRBV6-5
TGTGCCAGCAGTTACGAGGGGGCACTCTCCCGGGTTGAAGCTTTCTTT
CASSYEGALSRVEAFF
>NA|NA|TRBJ2-5|TRBV2
TGTGCCAGCAGTGACAGCCGCCGGGAGACCCAGTACTTC
CASSDSRRETQYF
>NA|NA|TRBJ2-1|TRBV18
TGTGCCAGCTCACCACCGCCGGGTTTGGCTGAGCAGTTCTTC
CASSPPPGLAEQFF
>TRBD1|NA|TRBJ2-2|TRBV6-5
TGTGCCAGCAGGGTGGGACAGGGGGTAACCGGGGAGCTGTTTTTT
CASRVGQGVTGELFF
>NA|NA|TRBJ1-2|TRBV10-2
TGCGCCAGCAGGTCTGGGGACCGAAGCTATGGCTACACCTTC
CASRSGDRSYGYTF
>TRBD1|NA|TRBJ1-5|TRBV4-2
TGTGCCAGCAGCCAAGTTCCCGGACAGGTCAATCAGCCCCAGCATTTT
CASSQVPGQVNQPQHF
>NA|NA|TRBJ1-1|TRBV4-1
TGCGCCAGCAGCCAAGGACTTGGAGGGGCGCGGAGCACTGAAGCTTTCTTT
CASSQGLGGARSTEAFF
>NA|NA|TRBJ1-3|TRBV5-4
TGTGCCAGCAGCTTGAGTCAGGGAGGCACGAATCCCTCTGGAAACACCATATATTTT
CASSLSQGGTNPSGNTIYF
>NA|NA|TRBJ1-2|TRBV5-1
TGCGCCAGCAGGGCCCCAGGGGCGGTTTATAGTCATGGCTACACCTTC
CASRAPGAVYSHGYTF
>NA|NA|TRBJ1-6|TRBV19
TGTGCCAGTAACGAGGGAGAGGGTATGGATTCACCCCTCCACTTT
CASNEGEGMDSPLHF
>TRBD2|NA|TRBJ2-1|TRBV10-2
TGCGCCAGCAGCCTCGGTGGGAGGGGACCAAATGAGCAGTTCTTC
CASSLGGRGPNEQFF
>NA|few|TRBJ2-1|TRBV19
TGTGCCAGTAGTATTGGGTTTAAGGATGAGCAGTTCTTC
CASSIGFKDEQFF
>TRBD2|NA|TRBJ2-2|TRBV25-1
TGTGCCAGCAGTGGACTACTAGCGGGGGTGAACACCGGGGAGCTGTTTTTT
CASSGLLAGVNTGELFF
>TRBD2|NA|TRBJ2-4|TRBV6-6
TGTGCCAGCAGTACCGGACTAGCGGGTAAAAACATTCAGTACTTC
CASSTGLAGKNIQYF
>TRBD2|NA|TRBJ2-3|TRBV14
TGTGCCAGCAGCCCGCTAGCGGGAGGGACAGATACGCAGTATTTT
CASSPLAGGTDTQYF
>TRBD1|NA|TRBJ1-1|TRBV14
TGTGCCAGCAGCGCGAGACAGGGGGAGAACACTGAAGCTTTCTTT
CASSARQGENTEAFF
>NA|NA|TRBJ2-7|TRBV9
TGTGCCAGCAGCGTATCGGCCGCAGCCTACGAGCAGTACTTC
CASSVSAAAYEQYF
>NA|NA|TRBJ2-1|TRBV11-2
TGTGCCAGCAGCTTTGTATCTTACAATGAGCAGTTCTTC
CASSFVSYNEQFF
>NA|NA|TRBJ2-4|TRBV3-1/TRBV3-2
TGTGCCAGCAGCCCGCTATCCTCGCGAAACATTCAGTACTTC
CASSPLSSRNIQYF
>TRBD1|once|TRBJ1-1|TRBV2
TGTGCCAGCAGTGAAGGGTACAGGGGGCGCACTGAAGCTTTCTTT
CASSEGYRGRTEAFF
>NA|NA|TRBJ2-3|TRBV5-6
TGTGCCAGCAGCTACGACAGTTCCAATACGCAGTATTTT
CASSYDSSNTQYF
>TRBD2|NA|TRBJ2-5|TRBV7-2
TGTGCCAGCAGCTTAGTGGGACTAGCGGGGGGAGAGACCCAGTACTTC
CASSLVGLAGGETQYF
>TRBD1|once|TRBJ1-1|TRBV5-1
TGCGCCAGCAGCTCGGACAGGGAGGCCACTGAAGCTTTCTTT
CASSSDREATEAFF
>TRBD1|NA|TRBJ1-6|TRBV6-1
TGTGCCAGCAGTGAACGGACAGGGGGCGCAAATTCACCCCTCCACTTT
CASSERTGGANSPLHF
>NA|NA|TRBJ2-2|TRBV7-3
TGTGCCAGCACTGACTACCCGAACACCGGGGAGCTGTTTTTT
CASTDYPNTGELFF